This entry lists 20 T cell receptor beta chains sequenced from one sample in a study of T cells in Graves' hyperthyroidism and ophthalmopathy. Regions amplified from RNA transcripts were the TCR beta CDR3 regions. The study used the HTBI primer set for a first-round RT-PCR of the TCR CDR3. TCRdb recomputed calls from the multiplex PCR reads with MiXCR, one row per CDR3 protein. The data show 550,000 to 700,000 distinct CDR3 sequences, roughly 15% seen once. Sequencing used blood. The receptor source for this set is a woman in her forties with Graves' ophthalmopathy.

The table lists this clonotype with many counts. The chain couples TRBV12-3 or TRBV12-4 to TRBJ1-1; no clear D. Trimming left V 2 bases short and J 8 bases short, with 9 bases between. The CDR3 is 12 residues long. The DNA for the CDR3 is TGTGCCAGCAGTTTAACCCTGAAAGAAGCTTTCTTT. It codes for CASSLTLKEAFF.

The J gene is TRBJ1-5, the V gene TRBV4-3; tentatively, D is TRBD1 (5 bases). Trimming left V 0 bases short and J 4 bases short, with 10 bases between. The CDR3 extends over 15 amino acids. CDR1 and CDR2 from the germline V gene are LGHNA and YSLEER. CDR3: CASSQDRQGNQPQHF. CDR3 DNA sequence: TGCGCCAGCAGCCAAGACAGGCAGGGTAATCAGCCCCAGCATTTT.

This clonotype was detected many times. The chain uses TRBV6-1 and TRBJ2-7; D is ambiguous. V lost 6 bases and J lost 2, with 8 bases in between. This CDR3 has 12 residues. Looked up from germline, CDR1 is MNHNS and CDR2 is SASEGT. CDR3 protein: CASRSGTYEQYF. In nucleotides, the CDR3 is TGTGCCAGCAGGTCCGGCACCTACGAGCAGTACTTC.

This clonotype was counted at least ten times. The chain recombines TRBV30 with TRBJ2-5; 9 bases map to TRBD1. CDR1 GTSNPN and CDR2 SVGIG come from the germline V gene (reference sequence). Trimming removed 2 bases from V and 5 bases from J; junction bases left unmatched: 6. This CDR3 is built from 14 residues. The CDR3 region has the DNA TGTGCCTGGAGTCTCGGACAGGGGTGGGAGACCCAGTACTTC. Translating it yields CAWSLGQGWETQYF. Looking up the rest from reference TRBV30 and TRBJ2-5 gives the full variable domain: SQTIHQWPATLVQPVGSPLSLECTVEGTSNPNLYWYRQAAGRGLQLLFYSVGIGQISSEVPQNLSASRPQDRQFILSSKKLLLSDSGFYLCAWSLGQGWETQYFGPGTRLLVL.

This clonotype was picked up one time. The V gene is TRBV20-1, the J gene TRBJ1-2; maybe TRBD1 (5 bases). Deletions cut 4 bases from V and 0 bases from J, with 21 bases between. This CDR3 is built from 17 residues. Germline assignment: CDR1 DFQATT and CDR2 SNEGSKA (reference sequence). CDR3 residues: CSATGGRDKVTNYGYTF. CDR3 sequence (DNA): TGCAGTGCTACGGGGGGGAGGGATAAGGTTACTAACTATGGCTACACCTTC.

This clonotype occurred a few times. CDR3 residues: CASNKKPWGTEQETQYF. CDR3 DNA sequence: TGTGCCAGCAACAAAAAACCTTGGGGGACAGAACAAGAGACCCAGTACTTC. The gene calls are TRBV6-1 and TRBJ2-5, with TRBD1 matching 7 bases. The CDR3 totals 17 residues. J lost 2 bases, V lost 7 bases, and 16 bases had no gene match. Per germline, CDR1 MNHNS and CDR2 SASEGT.

This clonotype was observed at least ten times. The rearrangement uses TRBV7-2 and TRBJ2-7; the match to TRBD2 covers 7 bases. Per the germline V gene, CDR1 is SGHTA and CDR2 is FQGNSA. Trimming removed 3 bases from V and 4 bases from J; junction bases left unmatched: 6. CDR3 length: 14 residues. The CDR3 DNA is TGTGCCAGCAGCTTCGCTAGCGGAAAATACGAGCAGTACTTC. Amino acids: CASSFASGKYEQYF.

As for this clonotype: The CDR3 ends on some other residue instead of the conserved phenylalanine or tryptophan, so this is likely a read error. The chain combines TRBV27 with TRBJ2-7, with 7 bases fitting TRBD1. J gave up 5 bases and V 5 bases, and 18 bases lay outside the gene matches. The germline CDR1 and CDR2 sequences are MNHEY and SMNVEV (reference sequence). The CDR3 is 17 amino acids. CDR3 DNA: TGTGCCAGCAGTCCCCGCGGGCTAAACAGGGGATCGGACGAGCAGTACCTC. This translates into CASSPRGLNRGSDEQYL.

This clonotype was found a few times. The chain has TRBV12-3 or TRBV12-4 and TRBJ2-5; maybe TRBD2 (5 bases). Trimming pared 7 bases from V and 2 bases from J, leaving 14 bases between. The CDR3 runs to 14 residues. This CDR3 reads CASNQGGFQETQYF. The CDR3 DNA reads as TGTGCCAGCAACCAAGGAGGTTTTCAAGAGACCCAGTACTTC.

This clonotype was seen at least ten times. For the CDR3, the DNA is TGTGCCAGTAGTATTACTGGACAGGACATTGGGGTGACCCAGTACTTC. It specifies CASSITGQDIGVTQYF. This rearrangement joins TRBV19 to TRBJ2-5; 7 nucleotides align to TRBD1. V was clipped by 3 bases and J by 7 bases; unmatched bases: 14. The CDR3 is 16 amino acids. Germline V gene sequence: CDR1 LNHDA, CDR2 SQIVND (reference sequence).

V gene TRBV27 combines with J gene TRBJ1-6; D unresolved. Germline V gives CDR1 MNHEY, CDR2 SMNVEV (reference sequence). V lost 4 bases and J lost 0, with 13 bases in between. The CDR3 loop spans 17 amino acids. This chain's CDR3 is CASSSWTDSSYNSPLHF. CDR3 nucleotides: TGTGCCAGCAGTTCATGGACGGATTCCTCCTATAATTCACCCCTCCACTTT.

Ten or more counts support this clonotype. The chain has TRBV5-1 and TRBJ2-7, with 9 nucleotides matching TRBD1. V lost 0 bases, J lost 5 bases, and 6 bases stayed unmatched. Germline CDR1 SGHRS, CDR2 YFSETQ. The length of the CDR3 is 15 residues. CDR3 nucleotide sequence: TGCGCCAGCAGCTTGGAGGGGACAGGGACCCACGAGCAGTACTTC. Its protein is CASSLEGTGTHEQYF.

This clonotype has a count of ten or more. The V and J genes are TRBV6-1 and TRBJ2-7; D ambiguous. Germline assignment: CDR1 MNHNS and CDR2 SASEGT. There are 13 residues in the CDR3. Between the trimmed V and J ends, which lost 6 bases and 5 bases, there was a span of 14 bases. The CDR3: CASSLSINNEQYF. The CDR3 DNA sequence: TGTGCCAGCAGCCTTTCTATTAACAACGAGCAGTACTTC.

This clonotype was observed at least ten times. The rearrangement links TRBV20-1 to TRBJ2-7; 9 bases agree with TRBD2. The germline V gene has CDR1 DFQATT and CDR2 SNEGSKA (reference sequence). Germline trimming cut 7 bases from V and 6 bases from J; bases unmatched to any gene: 7. This CDR3 contains 12 residues. The CDR3: CSGSGSPSEQYF. Here the CDR3 DNA reads TGCAGTGGTAGCGGGAGCCCCAGCGAGCAGTACTTC.

This clonotype was observed a handful of times. This chain connects TRBV5-1 to TRBJ1-5; D uncertain. CDR1 and CDR2 from the germline V gene are SGHRS and YFSETQ. Trimming pared 4 bases from V and 0 bases from J, leaving 32 bases between. CDR3 length: 22 amino acids. DNA for the CDR3: TGCGCCAGCAGCCCCCCGCCCCCCTTTATTGATATATATGATGATAGCAATCAGCCCCAGCATTTT. Its protein product is CASSPPPPFIDIYDDSNQPQHF.

This clonotype was seen many times. The V and J genes are TRBV6-1 and TRBJ1-1; D call uncertain. Germline assignment: CDR1 MNHNS and CDR2 SASEGT. This CDR3 spans 13 amino acids. V lost 2 bases to trimming and J lost 0 bases, with 4 bases between them. Here the CDR3 reads CASSEQLNTEAFF. The CDR3 DNA reads TGTGCCAGCAGTGAACAATTGAACACTGAAGCTTTCTTT.

In this sample, this clonotype turned up many times. V and J are TRBV7-9 and TRBJ1-2; D gene uncertain. Trimming took off 1 base at V and 4 bases at J, with 13 bases between the two ends. The CDR3 spans 15 residues. Germline V gives CDR1 SEHNR, CDR2 FQNEAQ (reference sequence). The CDR3 coding sequence is TGTGCCAGCAGCTTAGAAGAGGACGACATCTATGGCTACACCTTC. This translates into CASSLEEDDIYGYTF.

This clonotype was seen a few times. The chain uses TRBV11-1 and TRBJ2-2, with D unclear. Germline V gene lookup returns CDR1 SGHAT and CDR2 FQDESV (reference sequence). V was cut by 4 bases and J by 1 base, with 13 bases left in between. The CDR3 loop spans 16 amino acids. In nucleotides, the CDR3 is TGTGCCAGCAGCTCGCGCCATATAAAGAACACCGGGGAGCTGTTTTTT. Translation gives CASSSRHIKNTGELFF.

In this sample, this clonotype turned up many times. The gene calls are TRBV24-1 and TRBJ1-5; D is possibly TRBD1 (5 bases). Germline lookup yields CDR1 KGHDR and CDR2 SFDVKD. Deletions cut 7 bases from V and 3 bases from J, with 9 bases between. This CDR3 has 13 residues. The CDR3, as DNA: TGTGCCACCAGGGGACGGATCAATCAGCCCCAGCATTTT. Its protein product is CATRGRINQPQHF.

This clonotype was found a few times. This chain links TRBV5-8 with TRBJ1-1; no clear D gene. This CDR3 contains 13 residues. Germline lookup yields CDR1 SGHTS and CDR2 YDEGEE. V lost 4 bases and J 4 bases, leaving 11 bases between the germline ends. The CDR3 spells CASSETTFTEAFF. CDR3 nucleotides: TGTGCCAGCAGCGAAACTACGTTCACTGAAGCTTTCTTT.